A single sample gave rise to the 29 T cell receptor beta chains below, sequenced in a study of T cell responses to AZD1222 COVID-19 vaccine. This table comes from immunoSEQ multiplex PCR, and its TCRdb copy is limited to in-frame clones, with some not included. The sample lists 150,000 or so clones, 92% occurring once. The starting material was peripheral blood, obtained on day 0 of AZD1222 vaccination. The receptor set was obtained from an adult in good health.

The V and J genes are TRBV28 and TRBJ1-2, with 9 bases identical to TRBD1. CDR1 and CDR2 (germline): MDHEN, SYDVKM. The CDR3 consists of 15 residues. V gave up 2 bases and J gave up 4 bases; unmatched junction bases: 5. The CDR3 sequence is CASSLGQGKSYGYTF. The DNA of the CDR3 is TGTGCCAGCAGTTTAGGACAGGGGAAATCCTATGGCTACACCTTC.

The chain joins TRBV19 to TRBJ1-5; no clear D gene. This CDR3 spans 14 amino acids. Germline CDR1 is LNHDA and CDR2 is SQIVND (reference sequence). V shed 6 bases and J shed 4 bases, with 13 bases lying between them. The CDR3 DNA is TGTGCCAGTAGCGCGTTACAGAGAAATCAGCCCCAGCATTTT. Translation: CASSALQRNQPQHF.

Only one count was recorded for this clone. The CDR3 sequence: CAIAGTTTDTQYF. CDR3 nucleotides: TGTGCCATCGCCGGGACAACCACAGATACGCAGTATTTT. The rearrangement uses TRBV10-3 and TRBJ2-3, with TRBD1 as a possible D gene (6 bases). CDR3 length equals 13 residues. The germline gives CDR1 ENHRY, CDR2 SYGVKD. Deletions cut 8 bases from V and 2 bases from J, with 11 bases between.

This chain uses TRBV14 with TRBJ1-4; weak D call: TRBD1 (6 bases). Germline assignment: CDR1 SGHDN and CDR2 FVKESK. This CDR3 has 16 residues. Trimming took 1 base from V and 7 from J, leaving 16 bases between them. This chain's CDR3 is CASSQAQGPWAEKLFF. CDR3 coding DNA: TGTGCCAGCAGCCAAGCCCAGGGGCCCTGGGCTGAAAAACTGTTTTTT.

Here the CDR3 reads CASSLGPQGRRNTIYF. The CDR3 DNA reads as TGTGCCAGCAGCTTAGGGCCACAGGGGCGTAGAAACACCATATATTTT. V gene TRBV7-2 combines with J gene TRBJ1-3; 7 nucleotides match TRBD1. CDR1 and CDR2 from the germline V gene are SGHTA and FQGNSA. The CDR3 sequence is 16 residues long. Trimming took 1 base from V and 5 from J; bases not matched to a gene: 8.

The J gene is TRBJ2-2, the V gene TRBV7-9, with D possibly matching TRBD2 (6 bases). CDR3 length: 13 amino acids. The V gene's germline CDR1 is SEHNR and CDR2 FQNEAQ (reference sequence). The ends were cut back, 4 bases at V and 7 bases at J, with 10 bases in the middle. CDR3 coding DNA: TGTGCCAGCAGCTCCTTTAGCGGCGGGGAGCTGTTTTTT. It is translated as CASSSFSGGELFF.

The V and J genes are TRBV27 and TRBJ2-2; 12 bases fit TRBD2. CDR1 is MNHEY, CDR2 SMNVEV, per germline (reference sequence). V shed 8 bases and J 5 bases; nucleotides not matched to a gene: 6. CDR3 length: 15 residues. The CDR3 reads CASAPGLAGTGELFF. As DNA, the CDR3 is TGTGCCAGCGCCCCCGGACTAGCGGGAACCGGGGAGCTGTTTTTT.

The CDR3 nucleotides read TGTGCCAGCAGTTCCCTTCGAAAGCCCGGGGTCAAGGGGGAAAAACTGTTTTTT. Protein sequence: CASSSLRKPGVKGEKLFF. The chain joins TRBV28 to TRBJ1-4; tentative D call: TRBD1 (5 bases). Trimming took 4 bases from V and 8 from J, leaving 26 bases between them. The CDR3 is 18 residues long. The germline V gene encodes CDR1 MDHEN and CDR2 SYDVKM.

V and J are TRBV30 and TRBJ1-3, with D possibly matching TRBD1 (5 bases). The CDR3 sequence is 16 residues long. From germline, CDR1 is GTSNPN and CDR2 SVGIG (reference sequence). Trimming left V 0 bases short and J 5 bases short, with 17 bases between. The CDR3 DNA is TGTGCCTGGAGTGTAAGACGGCGGGGGGACCGAAACACCATATATTTT. This sequence encodes CAWSVRRRGDRNTIYF.

CDR3 in amino acids: CASSRDSLAYTF. CDR3 DNA: TGCGCCAGCAGCCGGGACAGCCTCGCCTACACCTTC. V usage is TRBV5-1 and J usage is TRBJ1-2; 7 bases align to TRBD1. CDR1 is SGHRS and CDR2 is YFSETQ in the germline V gene. Trimming took 4 bases from V and 10 from J; bases not matched to a gene: 7. The CDR3 spans 12 residues. Using reference TRBV5-1 and TRBJ1-2 for the parts outside the CDR3, the full variable domain is KAGVTQTPRYLIKTRGQQVTLSCSPISGHRSVSWYQQTPGQGLQFLFEYFSETQRNKGNFPGRFSGRQFSNSRSEMNVSTLELGDSALYLCASSRDSLAYTFGSGTRLTVV.

The V gene is TRBV28, the J gene TRBJ1-2; TRBD1 might be the D (5 bases). Germline assignment: CDR1 MDHEN and CDR2 SYDVKM. The CDR3 has 15 residues. Deletions cut 2 bases from V and 8 bases from J, with 18 bases between. This CDR3 is CASSLLPRGKGGYTF. For the CDR3, the DNA is TGTGCCAGCAGTTTACTCCCCCGGGGGAAGGGAGGCTACACCTTC.

The chain recombines TRBV9 with TRBJ2-7; 9 bases are a match to TRBD1. CDR1 and CDR2 from the germline V gene are SGDLS and YYNGEE. This CDR3 has 15 amino acids. V gave up 3 bases and J gave up 4 bases; unmatched junction bases: 8. CDR3 bases: TGTGCCAGCAGCGGAGCCGGGACAGGGTCGTACGAGCAGTACTTC. Encoded protein: CASSGAGTGSYEQYF.

The CDR3 region has the DNA TGTGCCAGCAGCGTCAATAGGGCATTGGGCTCCTACGAGCAGTACTTC. Its translation is CASSVNRALGSYEQYF. The chain couples TRBV7-8 to TRBJ2-7; no definite D call. The CDR3 loop spans 16 amino acids. CDR1 is SGHVS and CDR2 is FQNEAQ in the germline V gene. Trimming pared 5 bases from V and 0 bases from J, leaving 17 bases between.

The CDR3 is CATSESGGPYNEQFF. CDR3 coding DNA: TGTGCCACCAGTGAGAGCGGGGGGCCCTACAATGAGCAGTTCTTC. V usage is TRBV24-1 and J usage is TRBJ2-1, with 9 bases lining up with TRBD2. Germline loops: CDR1 KGHDR, CDR2 SFDVKD. The V segment lost 4 bases and the J segment 2 bases; nucleotides outside the gene matches: 2. The CDR3 totals 15 residues.

The chain links TRBV5-1 to TRBJ2-1, with a tentative D call TRBD1 (6 bases). The germline V gene encodes CDR1 SGHRS and CDR2 YFSETQ. With 4 bases removed from V and 2 bases from J, the gap between germline ends came to 10 bases. CDR3 length: 14 amino acids. Written as DNA, the CDR3 is TGCGCCAGCAGCCCGGACAGCCCCTACAATGAGCAGTTCTTC. It encodes CASSPDSPYNEQFF.

The chain recombines TRBV12-5 with TRBJ1-2; D remains unclear. The CDR3 spans 13 residues. Germline CDR1 is LGHNT and CDR2 is FRNRAP. V gave up 3 bases and J gave up 4 bases, with 9 bases separating them. CDR3 nucleotides: TGTGCTAGTGGTTTTTGGGTTGGCTATGGCTACACCTTC. It encodes CASGFWVGYGYTF.

The sample holds one count of this clone. The V gene is TRBV28, the J gene TRBJ1-4; 12 bases are a match to TRBD1. Germline CDR1 reads MDHEN; CDR2 reads SYDVKM. V gave up 1 base and J gave up 8 bases; unmatched junction bases: 2. This CDR3 comprises 15 residues. DNA of the CDR3: TGTGCCAGCAGTTTATTCGGGACAGGGGGCGAAAAACTGTTTTTT. Encoded protein: CASSLFGTGGEKLFF. Full variable domain (rest looked up from reference TRBV28 and TRBJ1-4): DVKVTQSSRYLVKRTGEKVFLECVQDMDHENMFWYRQDPGLGLRLIYFSYDVKMKEKGDIPEGYSVSREKKERFSLILESASTNQTSMYLCASSLFGTGGEKLFFGSGTQLSVL.

The chain employs TRBV6-5 and TRBJ1-1; 8 nucleotides line up with TRBD1. The germline gives CDR1 MNHEY, CDR2 SVGAGI. The trim removed 4 bases at V and 1 base at J, leaving 2 bases unmatched. The CDR3 has 14 amino acids. The CDR3 DNA sequence: TGTGCCAGCAGTTGGACAGGGCCGAACACTGAAGCTTTCTTT. It specifies CASSWTGPNTEAFF.

In its sample, this clone was seen once. The V and J genes are TRBV6-5 and TRBJ2-5, with a tentative D call TRBD2 (5 bases). The germline gives CDR1 MNHEY, CDR2 SVGAGI. V lost 7 bases and J 7 bases, leaving 16 bases between the germline ends. CDR3 length: 13 residues. CDR3 DNA: TGTGCCAGCACCCCGACCCGACGGGGGACCCAGTACTTC. Translation: CASTPTRRGTQYF.

This chain connects TRBV5-6 to TRBJ1-5, with D perhaps matching TRBD1 (6 bases). Germline V CDR1 and CDR2: SGHDT, YYEEEE. The CDR3 consists of 14 residues. Deletions cut 0 bases from V and 7 bases from J, with 11 bases between. The CDR3 nucleotides read TGTGCCAGCAGCTTGGGGGGGGGCGGCCAGCCCCAGCATTTT. Its translation is CASSLGGGGQPQHF.

The genes are TRBV21-1 and TRBJ1-5. TRBV21-1 is designated a pseudogene. The CDR3 loop spans 15 amino acids. Written as DNA, the CDR3 is TGTGCCAGAACCTTCGGAGGGGGGGATAATCAGCCCCAGCATTTT. It translates to CARTFGGGDNQPQHF.

This sequence joins TRBV28 and TRBJ1-5; tentatively, D is TRBD1 (5 bases). The CDR3 length is 15 residues. Germline V CDR1 and CDR2: MDHEN, SYDVKM. With 6 bases removed from V and 5 bases from J, the gap between germline ends came to 17 bases. CDR3 in amino acids: CASSPYRGGDQPQHF. CDR3 bases: TGTGCCAGCAGCCCTTACCGTGGGGGGGATCAGCCCCAGCATTTT. The variable domain in full, completed from reference TRBV28 and TRBJ1-5, reads DVKVTQSSRYLVKRTGEKVFLECVQDMDHENMFWYRQDPGLGLRLIYFSYDVKMKEKGDIPEGYSVSREKKERFSLILESASTNQTSMYLCASSPYRGGDQPQHFGDGTRLSIL.

The V and J genes are TRBV7-3 and TRBJ2-1; no firm D call. Germline values: CDR1 SGHTA, CDR2 FQGTGA. V lost 1 base to trimming and J lost 5 bases, with 15 bases between them. The CDR3 spans 16 residues. CDR3 coding DNA: TGTGCCAGCAGCTTAATAGGGATCAGAAGGGACAATGAGCAGTTCTTC. Its translation: CASSLIGIRRDNEQFF.

V gene TRBV27 combines with J gene TRBJ1-1; D unresolved. CDR1 and CDR2 from the germline V gene are MNHEY and SMNVEV (reference sequence). V was pared by 6 bases and J by 3 bases, with 11 bases between. The CDR3 loop spans 13 amino acids. The CDR3 DNA follows: TGTGCCAGCAGCCCCAGGTGGGACACTGAAGCTTTCTTT. It codes for CASSPRWDTEAFF.

CDR3 nucleotide sequence: TGTGCCAGCACAGGCGGGGGAGTAGGTGAGCAGTACTTC. Translated: CASTGGGVGEQYF. The chain is built from TRBV3-1 (or the pseudogene TRBV3-2) and TRBJ2-7, with 7 positions matching TRBD2. Trimming at V came to 7 bases and at J to 7 bases, leaving 10 bases not matched to a gene. CDR1 is LGHDT, CDR2 YNNKEL, per germline (reference sequence). The CDR3 extends over 13 amino acids.

This chain joins TRBV5-1 and TRBJ1-4; D is perhaps TRBD1 (5 bases). V gave up 5 bases and J gave up 2 bases, with 16 bases separating them. The CDR3 spans 16 residues. The germline V gene encodes CDR1 SGHRS and CDR2 YFSETQ. Here the CDR3 reads CASSISPQATNEKLFF. The DNA for the CDR3 is TGCGCCAGCAGTATCTCCCCACAGGCCACTAATGAAAAACTGTTTTTT. The entire variable domain, with the rest obtained from reference TRBV5-1 and TRBJ1-4, is as follows: KAGVTQTPRYLIKTRGQQVTLSCSPISGHRSVSWYQQTPGQGLQFLFEYFSETQRNKGNFPGRFSGRQFSNSRSEMNVSTLELGDSALYLCASSISPQATNEKLFFGSGTQLSVL.

The V gene is TRBV14, the J gene TRBJ1-3; 11 positions agree with TRBD1. V gave up 4 bases and J gave up 2 bases; unmatched junction bases: 13. There are 19 residues in the CDR3. Germline assignment: CDR1 SGHDN and CDR2 FVKESK. The CDR3 sequence is CASSPFLDRGQAAGNTIYF. In DNA, the CDR3 is TGTGCCAGCAGCCCCTTCCTGGACAGGGGGCAGGCAGCTGGAAACACCATATATTTT.

V usage is TRBV4-1 and J usage is TRBJ2-1; 7 nucleotides align to TRBD1. The CDR3 is made up of 12 amino acids. CDR1 MGHRA and CDR2 YSYEKL come from the germline V gene. V dropped 8 bases and J dropped 8; count of bases not matched to a gene: 6. CDR3 DNA sequence: TGCGCCAGCGGGGACAGTAGCGATGAGCAGTTCTTC. This translates into CASGDSSDEQFF.

The rearrangement links TRBV9 to TRBJ2-1; D may match TRBD1 or TRBD2 (5 bases each). Trimming removed 3 bases from V and 4 bases from J, with 23 bases in between. The CDR3 runs 18 residues. Germline CDR1 reads SGDLS; CDR2 reads YYNGEE. CDR3 in amino acids: CASSASLTGANLYNEQFF. The CDR3 nucleotides are TGTGCCAGCAGCGCCTCGCTTACCGGGGCGAACCTATACAATGAGCAGTTCTTC. The variable domain in full, completed from reference TRBV9 and TRBJ2-1, reads DSGVTQTPKHLITATGQRVTLRCSPRSGDLSVYWYQQSLDQGLQFLIQYYNGEERAKGNILERFSAQQFPDLHSELNLSSLELGDSALYFCASSASLTGANLYNEQFFGPGTRLTVL.